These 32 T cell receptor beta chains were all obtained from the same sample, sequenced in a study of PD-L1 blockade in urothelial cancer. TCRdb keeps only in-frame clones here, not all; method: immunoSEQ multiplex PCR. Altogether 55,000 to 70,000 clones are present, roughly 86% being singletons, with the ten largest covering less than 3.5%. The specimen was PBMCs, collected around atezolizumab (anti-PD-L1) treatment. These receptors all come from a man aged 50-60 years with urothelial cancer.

In nucleotides, the CDR3 is TGTGCCAGCAGCCAAGCGGGATCTGCCAATGAGCAGTTCTTC. It is translated as CASSQAGSANEQFF. The chain has TRBV4-2 and TRBJ2-1, with D possibly TRBD2 on 5 matching bases. In germline, CDR1 is LGHNA, CDR2 YNFKEQ. The ends were cut back, 1 base at V and 6 bases at J, with 10 bases in the middle. The CDR3 extends over 14 amino acids.

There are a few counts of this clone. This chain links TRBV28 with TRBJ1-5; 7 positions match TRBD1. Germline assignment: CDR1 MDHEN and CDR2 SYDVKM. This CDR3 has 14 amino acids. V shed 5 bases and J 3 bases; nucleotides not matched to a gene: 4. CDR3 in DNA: TGTGCCAGCAGTCCCGGGACAGCCAATCAGCCCCAGCATTTT. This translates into CASSPGTANQPQHF.

DNA of the CDR3: TGTGCCAGCAGCTACAGGGCCTTGAGCACAGATACGCAGTATTTT. Translated, it gives CASSYRALSTDTQYF. The V call is TRBV28, the J call TRBJ2-3, with D perhaps matching TRBD1 (6 bases). Trimming took off 6 bases at V and 0 bases at J, with 13 bases between the two ends. Germline V gene lookup returns CDR1 MDHEN and CDR2 SYDVKM. The CDR3 contains 15 residues.

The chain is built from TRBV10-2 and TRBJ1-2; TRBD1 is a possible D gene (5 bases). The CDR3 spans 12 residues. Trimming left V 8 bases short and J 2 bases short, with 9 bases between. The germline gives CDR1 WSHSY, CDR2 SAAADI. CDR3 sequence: CASRGENYGYTF. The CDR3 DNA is TGCGCCAGCCGGGGGGAAAACTATGGCTACACCTTC.

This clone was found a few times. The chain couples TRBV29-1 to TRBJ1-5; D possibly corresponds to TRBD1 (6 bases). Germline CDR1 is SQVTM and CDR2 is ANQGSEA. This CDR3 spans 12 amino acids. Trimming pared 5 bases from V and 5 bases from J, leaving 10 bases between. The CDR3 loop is CSVRAGDQPQHF. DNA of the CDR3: TGCAGCGTTAGGGCAGGGGATCAGCCCCAGCATTTT.

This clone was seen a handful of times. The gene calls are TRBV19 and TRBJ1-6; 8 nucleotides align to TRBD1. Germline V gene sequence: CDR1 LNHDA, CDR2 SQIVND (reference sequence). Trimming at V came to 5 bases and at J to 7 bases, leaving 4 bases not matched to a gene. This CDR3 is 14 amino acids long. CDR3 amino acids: CASSPRTGNSPLHF. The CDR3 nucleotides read TGTGCCAGTAGTCCACGGACAGGGAATTCACCCCTCCACTTT.

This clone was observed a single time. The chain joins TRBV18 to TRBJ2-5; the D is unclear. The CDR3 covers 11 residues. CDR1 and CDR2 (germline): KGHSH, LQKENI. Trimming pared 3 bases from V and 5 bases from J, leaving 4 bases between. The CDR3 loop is CASSPEETQYF. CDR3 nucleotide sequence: TGTGCCAGCTCACCCGAGGAGACCCAGTACTTC.

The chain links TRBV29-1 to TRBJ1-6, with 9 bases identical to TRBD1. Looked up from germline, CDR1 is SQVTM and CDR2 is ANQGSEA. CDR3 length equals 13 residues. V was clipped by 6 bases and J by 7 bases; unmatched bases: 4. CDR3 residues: CSVAGQGNSPLHF. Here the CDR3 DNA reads TGCAGCGTAGCGGGACAGGGAAATTCACCCCTCCACTTT.

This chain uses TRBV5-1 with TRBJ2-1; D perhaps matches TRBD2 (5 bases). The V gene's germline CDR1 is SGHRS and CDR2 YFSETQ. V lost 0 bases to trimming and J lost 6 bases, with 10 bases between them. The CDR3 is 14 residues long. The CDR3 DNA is TGCGCCAGCAGCTTGGATCCCGGGGTCAATGAGCAGTTCTTC. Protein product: CASSLDPGVNEQFF.

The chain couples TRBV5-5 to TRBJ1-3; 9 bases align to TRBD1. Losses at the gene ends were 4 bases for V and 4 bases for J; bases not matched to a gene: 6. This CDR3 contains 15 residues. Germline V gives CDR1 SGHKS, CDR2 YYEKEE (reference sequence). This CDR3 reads CASSDRTGAGNTIYF. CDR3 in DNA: TGTGCCAGCAGCGATCGGACAGGGGCAGGAAACACCATATATTTT.

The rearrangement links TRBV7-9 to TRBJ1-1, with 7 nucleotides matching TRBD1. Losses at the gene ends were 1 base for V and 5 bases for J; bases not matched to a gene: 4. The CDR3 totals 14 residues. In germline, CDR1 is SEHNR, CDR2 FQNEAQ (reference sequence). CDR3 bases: TGTGCCAGCAGCTTAGATACAGGGGAGACTGAAGCTTTCTTT. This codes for CASSLDTGETEAFF.

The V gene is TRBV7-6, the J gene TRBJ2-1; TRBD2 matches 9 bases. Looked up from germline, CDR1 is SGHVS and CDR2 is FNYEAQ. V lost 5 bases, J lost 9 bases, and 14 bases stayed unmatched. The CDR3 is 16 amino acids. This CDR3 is CASSVSSAGGLGEQFF. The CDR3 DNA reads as TGTGCCAGCAGCGTCAGCTCGGCGGGAGGGCTGGGTGAGCAGTTCTTC. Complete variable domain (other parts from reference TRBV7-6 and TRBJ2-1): GAGVSQSPRYKVTKRGQDVALRCDPISGHVSLYWYRQALGQGPEFLTYFNYEAQQDKSGLPNDRFSAERPEGSISTLTIQRTEQRDSAMYRCASSVSSAGGLGEQFFGPGTRLTVL.

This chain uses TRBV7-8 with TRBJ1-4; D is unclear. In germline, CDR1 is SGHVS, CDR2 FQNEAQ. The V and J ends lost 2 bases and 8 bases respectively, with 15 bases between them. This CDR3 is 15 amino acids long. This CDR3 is CASSLSIVTPEKLFF. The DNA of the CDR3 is TGTGCCAGCAGCTTAAGCATCGTTACTCCGGAAAAACTGTTTTTT.

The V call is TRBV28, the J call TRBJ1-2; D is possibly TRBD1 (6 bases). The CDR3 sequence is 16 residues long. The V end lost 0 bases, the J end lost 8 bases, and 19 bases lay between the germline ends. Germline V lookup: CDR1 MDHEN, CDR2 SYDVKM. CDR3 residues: CASSLWIQGVVGGYTF. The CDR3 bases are TGTGCCAGCAGTTTATGGATACAGGGTGTCGTGGGGGGCTACACCTTC.

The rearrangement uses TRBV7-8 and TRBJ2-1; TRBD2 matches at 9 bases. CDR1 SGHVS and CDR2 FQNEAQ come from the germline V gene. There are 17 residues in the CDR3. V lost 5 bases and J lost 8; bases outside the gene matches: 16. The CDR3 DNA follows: TGTGCCAGCAGCGGTGGGGCGGGAGGGAAGTTCCTTGATGAGCAGTTCTTC. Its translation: CASSGGAGGKFLDEQFF.

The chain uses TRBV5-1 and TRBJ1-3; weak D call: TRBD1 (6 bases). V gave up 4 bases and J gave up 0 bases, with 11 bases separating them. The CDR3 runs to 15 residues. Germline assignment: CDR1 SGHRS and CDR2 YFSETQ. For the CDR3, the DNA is TGCGCCAGCAGCGCGGACAGTAACTCTGGAAACACCATATATTTT. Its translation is CASSADSNSGNTIYF.

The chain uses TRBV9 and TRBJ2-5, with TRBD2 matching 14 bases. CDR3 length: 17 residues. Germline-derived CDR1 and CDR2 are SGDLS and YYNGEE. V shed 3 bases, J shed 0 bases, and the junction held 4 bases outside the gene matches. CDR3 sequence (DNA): TGTGCCAGCAGCGCTCGACTAGCGGGAGGGTACCAAGAGACCCAGTACTTC. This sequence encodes CASSARLAGGYQETQYF.

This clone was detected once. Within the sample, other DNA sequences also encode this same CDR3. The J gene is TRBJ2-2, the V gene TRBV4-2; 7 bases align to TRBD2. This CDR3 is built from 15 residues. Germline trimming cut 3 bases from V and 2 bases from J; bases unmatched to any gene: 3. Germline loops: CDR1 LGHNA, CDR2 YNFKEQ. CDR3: CASSQAGANTGELFF. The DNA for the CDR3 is TGTGCCAGCAGCCAGGCGGGAGCCAACACCGGGGAGCTGTTTTTT.

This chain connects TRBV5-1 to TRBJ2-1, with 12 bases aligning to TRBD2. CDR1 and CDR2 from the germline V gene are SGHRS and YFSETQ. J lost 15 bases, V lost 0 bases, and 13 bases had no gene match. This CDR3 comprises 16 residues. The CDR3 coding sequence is TGCGCCAGCAGCTTGGCACTAGCGGGAGGCCTAAGGCCTACGTTCTTC. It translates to CASSLALAGGLRPTFF.

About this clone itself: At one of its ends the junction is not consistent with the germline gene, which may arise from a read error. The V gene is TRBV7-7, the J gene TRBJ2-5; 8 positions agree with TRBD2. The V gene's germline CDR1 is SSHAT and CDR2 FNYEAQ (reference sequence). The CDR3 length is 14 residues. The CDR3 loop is CASSSGGRGETQYF. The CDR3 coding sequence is TGTGCTAGCAGCTCGGGAGGGCGGGGAGAGACCCAGTACTTC.

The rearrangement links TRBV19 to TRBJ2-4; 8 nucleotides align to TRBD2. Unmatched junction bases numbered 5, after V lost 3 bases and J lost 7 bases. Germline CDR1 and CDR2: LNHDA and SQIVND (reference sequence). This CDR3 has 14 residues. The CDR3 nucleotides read TGTGCCAGTAGTATGTCCGGGAGGGCGAACATTCAGTACTTC. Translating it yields CASSMSGRANIQYF.

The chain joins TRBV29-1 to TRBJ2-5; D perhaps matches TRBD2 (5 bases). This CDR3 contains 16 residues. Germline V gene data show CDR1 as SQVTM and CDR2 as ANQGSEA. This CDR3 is CRPNEGTEAPWETQYF. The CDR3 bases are TGCAGACCTAACGAGGGAACGGAGGCCCCTTGGGAGACCCAGTACTTC.

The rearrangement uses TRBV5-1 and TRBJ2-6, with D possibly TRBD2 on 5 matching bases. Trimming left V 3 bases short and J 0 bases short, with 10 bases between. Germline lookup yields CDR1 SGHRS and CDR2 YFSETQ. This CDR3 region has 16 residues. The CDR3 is CASSSEGLSGANVLTF. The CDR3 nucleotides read TGCGCCAGCAGCTCTGAGGGCCTCTCTGGGGCCAACGTCCTGACTTTC.

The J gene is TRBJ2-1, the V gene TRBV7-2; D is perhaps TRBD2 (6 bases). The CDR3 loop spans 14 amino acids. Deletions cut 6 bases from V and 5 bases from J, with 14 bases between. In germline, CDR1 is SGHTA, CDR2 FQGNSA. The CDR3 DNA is TGTGCCAGCAGTAGGATGGGGGGTAACAATGAGCAGTTCTTC. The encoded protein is CASSRMGGNNEQFF.

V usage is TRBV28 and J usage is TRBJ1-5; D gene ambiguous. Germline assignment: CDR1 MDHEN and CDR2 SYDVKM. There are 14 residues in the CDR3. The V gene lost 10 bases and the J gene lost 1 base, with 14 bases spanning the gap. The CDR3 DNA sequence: TGTGCCACCCGTTTGGGAGTGAGCAATCAGCCCCAGCATTTT. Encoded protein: CATRLGVSNQPQHF. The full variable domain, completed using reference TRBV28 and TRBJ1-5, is DVKVTQSSRYLVKRTGEKVFLECVQDMDHENMFWYRQDPGLGLRLIYFSYDVKMKEKGDIPEGYSVSREKKERFSLILESASTNQTSMYLCATRLGVSNQPQHFGDGTRLSIL.

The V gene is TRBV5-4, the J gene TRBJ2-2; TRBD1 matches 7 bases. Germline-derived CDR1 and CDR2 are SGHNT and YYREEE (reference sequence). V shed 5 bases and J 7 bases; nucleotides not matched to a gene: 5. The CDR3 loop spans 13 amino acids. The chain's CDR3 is CASSPDRVGELFF. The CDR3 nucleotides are TGTGCCAGCAGTCCCGACAGGGTCGGGGAGCTGTTTTTT.

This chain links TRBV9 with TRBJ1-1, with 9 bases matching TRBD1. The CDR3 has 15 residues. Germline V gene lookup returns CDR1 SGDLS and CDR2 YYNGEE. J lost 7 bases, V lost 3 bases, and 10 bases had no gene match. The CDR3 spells CASSGGQGTPGEAFF. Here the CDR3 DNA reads TGTGCCAGCAGCGGAGGACAGGGGACACCGGGTGAAGCTTTCTTT.

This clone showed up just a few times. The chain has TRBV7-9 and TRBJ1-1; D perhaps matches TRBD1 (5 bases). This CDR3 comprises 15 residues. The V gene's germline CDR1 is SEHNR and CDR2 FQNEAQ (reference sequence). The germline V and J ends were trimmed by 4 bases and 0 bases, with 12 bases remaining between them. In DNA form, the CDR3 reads TGTGCCAGCAGCTGGTCAGGGATTATGAACACTGAAGCTTTCTTT. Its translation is CASSWSGIMNTEAFF. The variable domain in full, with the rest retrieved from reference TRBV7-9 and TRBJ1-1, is DTGVSQNPRHKITKRGQNVTFRCDPISEHNRLYWYRQTLGQGPEFLTYFQNEAQLEKSRLLSDRFSAERPKGSFSTLEIQRTEQGDSAMYLCASSWSGIMNTEAFFGQGTRLTVV.

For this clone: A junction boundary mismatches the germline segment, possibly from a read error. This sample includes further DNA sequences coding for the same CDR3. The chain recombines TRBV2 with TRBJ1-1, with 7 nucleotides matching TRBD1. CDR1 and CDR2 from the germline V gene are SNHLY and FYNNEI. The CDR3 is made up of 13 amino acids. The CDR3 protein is CASQQGPNTEAFF. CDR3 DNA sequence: TGTGCCAGCCAACAGGGGCCGAACACTGAAGCCTTCTTT.

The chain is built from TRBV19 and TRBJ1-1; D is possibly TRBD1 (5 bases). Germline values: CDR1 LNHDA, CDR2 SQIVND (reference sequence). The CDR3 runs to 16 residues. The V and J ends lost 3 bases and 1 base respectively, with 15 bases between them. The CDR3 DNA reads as TGTGCCAGTAGTATTGGGGGGAAACAGCAGAACACTGAAGCTTTCTTT. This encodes CASSIGGKQQNTEAFF.

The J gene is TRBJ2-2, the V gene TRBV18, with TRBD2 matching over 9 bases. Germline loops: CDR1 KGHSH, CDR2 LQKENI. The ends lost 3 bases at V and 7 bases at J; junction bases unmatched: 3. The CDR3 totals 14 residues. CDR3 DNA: TGTGCCAGCTCACCGGGACTAGCAAACGGGGAGCTGTTTTTT. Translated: CASSPGLANGELFF.

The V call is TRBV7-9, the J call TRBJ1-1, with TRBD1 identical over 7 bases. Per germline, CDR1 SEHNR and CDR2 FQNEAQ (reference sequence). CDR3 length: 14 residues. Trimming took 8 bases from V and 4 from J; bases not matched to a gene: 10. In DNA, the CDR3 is TGTGCCAGCCAGGGGGTCAGTTCGGTCACTGAAGCTTTCTTT. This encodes CASQGVSSVTEAFF.